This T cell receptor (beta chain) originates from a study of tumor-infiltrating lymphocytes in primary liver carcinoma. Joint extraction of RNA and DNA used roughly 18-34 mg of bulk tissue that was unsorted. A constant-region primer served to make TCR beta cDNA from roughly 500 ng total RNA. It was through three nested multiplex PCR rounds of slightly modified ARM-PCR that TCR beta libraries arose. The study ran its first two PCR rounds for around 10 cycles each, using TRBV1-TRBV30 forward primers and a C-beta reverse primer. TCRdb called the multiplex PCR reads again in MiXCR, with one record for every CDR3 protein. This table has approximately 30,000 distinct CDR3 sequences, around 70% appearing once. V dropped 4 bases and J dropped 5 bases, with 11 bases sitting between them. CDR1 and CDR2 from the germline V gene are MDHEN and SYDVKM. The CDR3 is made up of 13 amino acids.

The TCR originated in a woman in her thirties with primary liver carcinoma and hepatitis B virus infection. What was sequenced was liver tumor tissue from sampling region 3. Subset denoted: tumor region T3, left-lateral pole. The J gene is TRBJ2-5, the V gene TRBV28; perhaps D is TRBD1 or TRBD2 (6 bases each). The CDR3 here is CASSSPGAETQYF. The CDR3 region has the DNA TGTGCCAGCAGTTCCCCGGGGGCCGAGACCCAGTACTTC.